These 6 T cell receptor beta chains share one sample of origin, sequenced in a study of read filtering for tumor transcriptome and immune sequencing. From approximately 430 ng of RNA, a library with molecular barcoded alpha/delta and beta/gamma adaptors was made. TCRdb recomputed calls from the reads with MiXCR, one row per CDR3 protein. Of approximately 20,000 distinct CDR3 sequences listed, roughly 15% are singletons. Material for sequencing was a population of CD138-negative cells sorted from bone marrow. The receptors originated from a donor at least 40 years old with multiple myeloma.

This clonotype has a count of ten or more. The V and J genes are TRBV20-1 and TRBJ2-7; TRBD2 matches at 12 bases. Germline V CDR1 and CDR2: DFQATT, SNEGSKA (reference sequence). V trimming: 1 base; J trimming: 4 bases; junction bases outside the gene matches: 11. The CDR3 totals 17 residues. The CDR3 DNA follows: TGCAGTGCTAGAGGCGACCCGACTAGCGGGAGTGGGTACGAGCAGTACTTC. This encodes CSARGDPTSGSGYEQYF.

This clonotype was found many times. The rearrangement uses TRBV6-5 and TRBJ1-2; TRBD1 is a possible D gene (5 bases). The CDR3 extends over 14 amino acids. Germline-derived CDR1 and CDR2 are MNHEY and SVGAGI. The V gene lost 2 bases and the J gene lost 3 bases, with 10 bases spanning the gap. The CDR3 nucleotides are TGTGCCAGCAGTTACGACGGGGCTCACTATGGCTACACCTTC. Its protein is CASSYDGAHYGYTF.

This clonotype occurred many times. The gene calls are TRBV15 and TRBJ2-2, with D hard to call. The V gene lost 0 bases and the J gene lost 4 bases, with 6 bases spanning the gap. This CDR3 is built from 14 residues. Germline CDR1 is LNHNV and CDR2 is YYDKDF (reference sequence). DNA for the CDR3: TGTGCCACCAGCAGAGATCCCACCACCGGGGAGCTGTTTTTT. As protein: CATSRDPTTGELFF.

In its sample, this clonotype was seen many times. J is TRBJ2-7 and V is TRBV27; D is possibly TRBD1 or TRBD2 (5 bases each). The CDR3 length is 14 residues. Germline V gives CDR1 MNHEY, CDR2 SMNVEV (reference sequence). The V gene lost 5 bases and the J gene lost 6 bases, with 17 bases spanning the gap. The CDR3 bases are TGTGCCAGCAGTCCGGGACGGCTAATGGGCGAGCAGTACTTC. It is translated as CASSPGRLMGEQYF.

The chain recombines TRBV7-2 with TRBJ1-5, with D tentatively TRBD1 (6 bases). This CDR3 contains 15 residues. V lost 1 base and J 3 bases, leaving 10 bases between the germline ends. CDR1 and CDR2 (germline): SGHTA, FQGNSA. CDR3 loop: CASSLEGGHNQPQHF. CDR3 sequence (DNA): TGTGCCAGCAGCTTAGAAGGGGGGCACAATCAGCCCCAGCATTTT.

As regards this clonotype: Possible read error: a much larger clone is one base away. This chain connects TRBV29-1 to TRBJ1-1; no reliable D call. Germline values: CDR1 SQVTM, CDR2 ANQGSEA. This CDR3 comprises 10 residues. Deletions cut 7 bases from V and 3 bases from J, with 6 bases between. The CDR3 here is CSAGDTEAFF. CDR3 in DNA: TGCAGCGCTGGGGACACTGAAGCTTTCTTT.